Listed here is a single TCR beta chain. Its antigen remains unknown. Documented time point: week 11, during vaccination. Doses consisted of 300 ug of mutant IDH1 20-mer peptide each, paired with topical imiquimod. Astrocytomas found in donors were new, WHO grade 3 or 4, IDH1-mutant and ATRX-lost. This record belongs to a study of a mutant IDH1 vaccine in newly diagnosed glioma. The overall study: Patients were given eight vaccinations, scheduled in weeks 1, 3, 5, 7, 11, 15, 19 and 23. Pretreatment consisted of radiotherapy, temozolomide, or both, with most receiving both.

The CDR3 length is 15 residues. Trimming took 4 bases from V and 1 from J, leaving 14 bases between them. Germline CDR1 and CDR2: SGHRS and YFSETQ. Repertoires were generated with immunoSEQ multiplex PCR, while TCRdb's copy carries only in-frame clones and drops some. The table includes about 66,000 clones, about four fifths detected once. This chain connects TRBV5-1 to TRBJ1-1; TRBD1 might be the D (5 bases). The sample here was PBMCs, taken from a glioma patient whose treatment included an IDH1 peptide vaccine. This receptor was identified in a woman in her 50s with glioma. The DNA of the CDR3 is TGCGCCAGCAGCCCAGATGGGGCTTCGAACACTGAAGCTTTCTTT. Its protein is CASSPDGASNTEAFF.